This TCR beta chain was captured in a study of cytomegalovirus exposure and HLA in healthy donors (dated by TCRdb to the late 2010s). Broadly, across the study: According to a later analysis, one platform produced both the 110 or so validation repertoires and the approximately 660 repertoires of the first cohort. The study was designed to test whether signatures of past pathogen exposure could be identified by cataloging public T cell receptors. Besides the first cohort of about 730 subjects, a separate validation cohort made up of over a hundred different subjects was used. The study combined high-throughput TCR immunosequencing, statistical association of individual TCRs with disease status, and machine learning to predict cytomegalovirus infection status. Broad study findings and their caveats: Subsequent analysis determined that TCRs grouped into clusters in the first cohort also showed a tendency toward co-occurrence across the 120 or so validation repertoires, and 90% to 95% of cluster scores exceeded 0. In the study, approximately 150 TCR beta chains were listed as associated with cytomegalovirus. It was suggested by the authors that the approach could potentially be generalized to other disease states and immunological phenotypes. In both the original and validation cohorts, the classifier was reported to diagnose cytomegalovirus status with high specificity and sensitivity. Across donors, most TCR sequences were observed very rarely, whereas some public TCRs were present in many individuals. A few of the identified cytomegalovirus-associated TCR beta chains were confirmed in vitro to be specific for cytomegalovirus antigens. All 120 or so repertoires were used to score co-occurrence in the validation cohort in a later analysis, because that analysis had no HLA typing for the cohort.

For CDR1 and CDR2, the germline V gene lists ENHRY and SYGVKD. V lost 2 bases and J lost 14 bases; the stretch between them is 18 bases long. The CDR3 starts with the cysteine, ends with the phenylalanine, and has 14 residues. Only CDR3 DNA is held: 42 bases, read in frame from base 1. The donors were included in the validation cohort of around 120 subjects, a group kept apart from the roughly 680-subject first cohort. With respect to this clone: What this receptor recognizes is not known. No quality values exist for individual bases; no much larger clone is one base distant.

Preparation of the library involved the immunoSEQ multiplex PCR assay. For the original study's pipeline: A statistical classification framework was built for diagnosing cytomegalovirus status from the catalog of TCR beta chain sequences. TCRdb mirrors the immuneACCESS table, restricted to in-frame sequences. Some clones are absent from its copies; in checked studies, under half trace to an unresolved V gene, and the reason for the others is unknown. The V and J calls and clone size were taken over from that table, and D and trimming were inferred from the DNA. The sample profile shows about 160,000 clones; under 90% of them were found once. The ten most abundant clones make up 10% of the sample.

The chain joins TRBV10-3 to TRBJ1-4; TRBD1 could be the D gene, as 6 bases match. The sample comprised PBMCs. This clonotype was sampled from a woman aged 18-29 years in good health and CMV-seropositive. The CDR3 region: CAISETQGPFRLFF. The bases read TGTGCCATCAGTGAGACTCAGGGGCCATTCCGGCTGTTTTTT.